A selection of T cell receptor beta chains follows, all from one sample in a study of cytomegalovirus exposure and HLA in healthy donors. Here immunoSEQ multiplex PCR was the method, and the copy in TCRdb shows in-frame clones only, minus some. The data hold 130,000 to 150,000 clones, with roughly 85% observed a single time. The sequenced sample consisted of PBMCs. These receptors came from a male donor in good health and CMV-seronegative. Each CDR3 is given without its conserved first and last residue.

length	V	J	CDR3
15	TRBV30	TRBJ2-6	AWCQSRRRGGANVLT
13	TRBV12-5	TRBJ2-3	ASGLRLAGKDTQY
12	TRBV6-5	TRBJ1-2	ASSYQGQGDGYT
11	TRBV7-7	TRBJ2-1	ASSPQAGNEQF
11	TRBV29-1	TRBJ2-7	SVVRAGAYEQY
17	TRBV27	TRBJ1-6	ASSLSIRQGVMDNSPLH
13	TRBV19	TRBJ2-1	ASSKKTSSLNEQF
13	TRBV5-4	TRBJ2-7	ASSSLGAGGGEQY
12	TRBV6-5	TRBJ1-3	ASSWAETGNTIY
11	TRBV11-2	TRBJ2-7	ASSFTGQGEQY
12	TRBV7-3	TRBJ1-2	ASSKGGDNYGYT
15	TRBV7-2	TRBJ1-2	ASSLGGSRDTRYGYT
11	TRBV11-2	TRBJ2-7	ASSLDPSLEQY